The sequence of this T cell receptor beta chain was determined in a study of T cell responses to AZD1222 COVID-19 vaccine. Findings and caveats of the study: The study identified only five to seven AZD1222 recipients as seropositive at baseline.

Pooled samples include second doses given at about 4 or 12 weeks. Profiled with immunoSEQ multiplex PCR; TCRdb holds only in-frame clones, not every one. The sample has about 160,000 clones; 90% to 95% are singletons. For this clone: What it binds is unknown.

Germline assignment: CDR1 PRHDT and CDR2 FYEKMQ (reference sequence). The CDR3 is 19 residues long. V gave up 5 bases and J gave up 4 bases; unmatched junction bases: 19. The sequence derives from an adult who received the AZD1222 COVID-19 vaccine. The chain links TRBV13 to TRBJ2-2; 7 positions match TRBD2. Sequenced here: peripheral blood, sampled 28 days after the second AZD1222 dose. The DNA for the CDR3 is TGTGCCAGCAGCCCAACGCCGTCCCTAGCGGTGAGGAGCACCGGGGAGCTGTTTTTT. As protein: CASSPTPSLAVRSTGELFF.